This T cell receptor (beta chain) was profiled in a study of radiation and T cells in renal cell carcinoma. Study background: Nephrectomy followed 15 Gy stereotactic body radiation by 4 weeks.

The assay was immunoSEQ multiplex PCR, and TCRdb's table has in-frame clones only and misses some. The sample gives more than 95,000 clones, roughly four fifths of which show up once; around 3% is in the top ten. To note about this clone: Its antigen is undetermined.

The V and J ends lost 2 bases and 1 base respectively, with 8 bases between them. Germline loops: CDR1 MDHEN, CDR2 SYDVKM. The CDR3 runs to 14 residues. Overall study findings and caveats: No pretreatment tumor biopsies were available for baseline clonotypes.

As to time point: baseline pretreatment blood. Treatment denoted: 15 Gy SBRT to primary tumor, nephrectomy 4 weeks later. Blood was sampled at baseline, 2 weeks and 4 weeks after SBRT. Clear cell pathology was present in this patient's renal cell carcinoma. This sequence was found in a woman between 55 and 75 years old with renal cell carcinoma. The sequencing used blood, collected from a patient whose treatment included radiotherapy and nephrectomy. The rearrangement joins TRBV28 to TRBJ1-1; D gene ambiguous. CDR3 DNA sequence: TGTGCCAGCAGTTTACACCATAAGAACACTGAAGCTTTCTTT. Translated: CASSLHHKNTEAFF. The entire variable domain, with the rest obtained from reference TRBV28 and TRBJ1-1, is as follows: DVKVTQSSRYLVKRTGEKVFLECVQDMDHENMFWYRQDPGLGLRLIYFSYDVKMKEKGDIPEGYSVSREKKERFSLILESASTNQTSMYLCASSLHHKNTEAFFGQGTRLTVV.